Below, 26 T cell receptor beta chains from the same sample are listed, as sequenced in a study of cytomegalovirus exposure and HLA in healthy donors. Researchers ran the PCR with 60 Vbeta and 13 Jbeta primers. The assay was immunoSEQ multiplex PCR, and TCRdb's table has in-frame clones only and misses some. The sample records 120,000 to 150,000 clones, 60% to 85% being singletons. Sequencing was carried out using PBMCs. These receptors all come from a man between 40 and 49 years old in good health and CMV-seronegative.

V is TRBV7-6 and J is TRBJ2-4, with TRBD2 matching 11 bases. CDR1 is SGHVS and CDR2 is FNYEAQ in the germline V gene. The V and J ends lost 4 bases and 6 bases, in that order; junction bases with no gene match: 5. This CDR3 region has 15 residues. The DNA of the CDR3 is TGTGCCAGCAGCTCGCTAGCGGGAGGAGGAAACATTCAGTACTTC. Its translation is CASSSLAGGGNIQYF.

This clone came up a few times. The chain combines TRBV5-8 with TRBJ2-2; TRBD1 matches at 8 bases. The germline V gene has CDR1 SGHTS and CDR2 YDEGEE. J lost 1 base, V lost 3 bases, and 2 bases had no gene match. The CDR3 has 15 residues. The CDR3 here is CASSSGQVNTGELFF. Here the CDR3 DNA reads TGTGCCAGCAGCTCGGGACAGGTGAACACCGGGGAGCTGTTTTTT.

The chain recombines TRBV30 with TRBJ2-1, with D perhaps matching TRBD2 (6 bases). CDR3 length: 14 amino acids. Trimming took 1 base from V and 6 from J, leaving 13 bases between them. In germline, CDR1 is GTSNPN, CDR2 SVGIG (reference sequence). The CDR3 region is CAWSAGGTLNEQFF. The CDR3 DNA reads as TGTGCCTGGAGTGCCGGAGGGACCCTCAATGAGCAGTTCTTC.

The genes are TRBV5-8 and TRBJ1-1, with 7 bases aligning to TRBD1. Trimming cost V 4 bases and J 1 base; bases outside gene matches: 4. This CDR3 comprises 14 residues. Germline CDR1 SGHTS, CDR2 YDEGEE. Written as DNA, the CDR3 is TGTGCCAGCAGCCACGGGGACAGGAACACTGAAGCTTTCTTT. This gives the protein CASSHGDRNTEAFF.

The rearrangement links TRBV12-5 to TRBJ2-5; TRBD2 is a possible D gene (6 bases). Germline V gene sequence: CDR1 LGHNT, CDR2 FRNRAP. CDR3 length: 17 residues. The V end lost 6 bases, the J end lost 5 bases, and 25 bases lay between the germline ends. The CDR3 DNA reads TGTGCTAGTGGCCCGGGGGACGCACAGCCGACCGGGGAGACCCAGTACTTC. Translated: CASGPGDAQPTGETQYF. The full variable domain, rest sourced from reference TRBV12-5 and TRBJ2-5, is DARVTQTPRHKVTEMGQEVTMRCQPILGHNTVFWYRQTMMQGLELLAYFRNRAPLDDSGMPKDRFSAEMPDATLATLKIQPSEPRDSAVYFCASGPGDAQPTGETQYFGPGTRLLVL.

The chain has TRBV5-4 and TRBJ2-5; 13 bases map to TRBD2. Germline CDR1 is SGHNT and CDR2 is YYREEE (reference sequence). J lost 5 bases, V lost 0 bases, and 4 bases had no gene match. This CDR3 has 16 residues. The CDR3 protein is CASSLGTSGGVETQYF. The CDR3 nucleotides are TGTGCCAGCAGCTTGGGGACTAGCGGGGGAGTGGAGACCCAGTACTTC.

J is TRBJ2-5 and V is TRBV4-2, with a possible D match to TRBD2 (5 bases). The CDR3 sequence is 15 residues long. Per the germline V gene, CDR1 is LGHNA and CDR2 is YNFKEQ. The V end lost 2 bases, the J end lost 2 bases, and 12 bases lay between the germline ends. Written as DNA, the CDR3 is TGTGCCAGCAGCCAAACGCTAGCCTCACAAGAGACCCAGTACTTC. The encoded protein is CASSQTLASQETQYF.

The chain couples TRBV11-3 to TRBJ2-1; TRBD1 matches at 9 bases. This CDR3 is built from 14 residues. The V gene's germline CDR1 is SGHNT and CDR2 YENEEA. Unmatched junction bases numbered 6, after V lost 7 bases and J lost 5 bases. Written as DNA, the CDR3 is TGTGCCAGCAAAGCACAGGGGGCTGACAATGAGCAGTTCTTC. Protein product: CASKAQGADNEQFF.

Here the CDR3 DNA reads TGCGCCAGCAGCTTGAGGAAAAACAGGGGGGAAAACACTGAAGCTTTCTTT. This sequence encodes CASSLRKNRGENTEAFF. The chain employs TRBV5-1 and TRBJ1-1, with TRBD1 matching 8 bases. Trimming cost V 1 base and J 2 bases; bases outside gene matches: 10. This CDR3 spans 17 amino acids. Germline loops: CDR1 SGHRS, CDR2 YFSETQ.

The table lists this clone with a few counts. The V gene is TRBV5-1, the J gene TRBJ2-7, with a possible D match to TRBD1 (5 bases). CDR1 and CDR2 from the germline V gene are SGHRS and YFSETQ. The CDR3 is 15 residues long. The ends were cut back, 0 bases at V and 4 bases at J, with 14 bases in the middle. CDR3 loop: CASSLAGPYLYEQYF. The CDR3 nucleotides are TGCGCCAGCAGCTTGGCAGGGCCATACCTATACGAGCAGTACTTC.

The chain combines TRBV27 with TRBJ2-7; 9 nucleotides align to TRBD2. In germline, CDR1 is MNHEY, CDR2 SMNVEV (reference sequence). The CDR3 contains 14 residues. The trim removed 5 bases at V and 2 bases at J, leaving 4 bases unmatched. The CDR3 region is CASSTLAGTYEQYF. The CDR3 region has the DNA TGTGCCAGCAGTACCCTAGCGGGGACCTACGAGCAGTACTTC.

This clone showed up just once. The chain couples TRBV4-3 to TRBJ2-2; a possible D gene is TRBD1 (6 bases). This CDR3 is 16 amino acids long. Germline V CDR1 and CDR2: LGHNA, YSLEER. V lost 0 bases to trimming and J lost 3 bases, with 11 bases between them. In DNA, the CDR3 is TGCGCCAGCAGCCAAGATTCAGGGGATTACACCGGGGAGCTGTTTTTT. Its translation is CASSQDSGDYTGELFF.

The CDR3 region is CASSSWTTVDEQYF. As DNA, the CDR3 is TGTGCCAGCAGCTCTTGGACAACCGTCGACGAGCAGTACTTC. The V and J genes are TRBV5-4 and TRBJ2-7, with a tentative D call TRBD1 (5 bases). Germline CDR1 is SGHNT and CDR2 is YYREEE (reference sequence). CDR3 length: 14 amino acids. Trimming removed 3 bases at V and 5 bases at J, with 15 bases between.

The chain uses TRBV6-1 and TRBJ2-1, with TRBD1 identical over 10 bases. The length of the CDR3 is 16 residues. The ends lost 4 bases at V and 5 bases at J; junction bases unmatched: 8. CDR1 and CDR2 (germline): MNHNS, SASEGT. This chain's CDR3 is CASSVLAGTGDNEQFF. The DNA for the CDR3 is TGTGCCAGCAGTGTATTAGCCGGGACAGGGGACAATGAGCAGTTCTTC.

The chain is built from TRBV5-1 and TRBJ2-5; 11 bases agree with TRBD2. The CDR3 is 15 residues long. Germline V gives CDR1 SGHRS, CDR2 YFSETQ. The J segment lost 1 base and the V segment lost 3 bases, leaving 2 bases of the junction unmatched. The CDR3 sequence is CASSSTSGAQETQYF. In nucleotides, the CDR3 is TGCGCCAGCAGCTCGACTAGCGGGGCCCAAGAGACCCAGTACTTC.

The CDR3 bases are TGCGCCAGCAGCTTGAACCCAGACGAGCAGTACTTC. Residues: CASSLNPDEQYF. The chain is built from TRBV5-1 and TRBJ2-7; no firm D call. V was trimmed by 1 base and J by 5 bases, leaving 7 bases between them. Germline loops: CDR1 SGHRS, CDR2 YFSETQ. This CDR3 is 12 amino acids long. Full variable domain (rest looked up from reference TRBV5-1 and TRBJ2-7): KAGVTQTPRYLIKTRGQQVTLSCSPISGHRSVSWYQQTPGQGLQFLFEYFSETQRNKGNFPGRFSGRQFSNSRSEMNVSTLELGDSALYLCASSLNPDEQYFGPGTRLTVT.

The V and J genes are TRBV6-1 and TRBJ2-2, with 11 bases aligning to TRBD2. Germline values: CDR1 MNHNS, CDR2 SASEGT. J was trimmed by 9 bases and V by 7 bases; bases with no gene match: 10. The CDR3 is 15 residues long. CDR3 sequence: CASTLLAGGSRELFF. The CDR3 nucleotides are TGTGCCAGCACCCTCCTAGCGGGGGGCAGCCGGGAGCTGTTTTTT.

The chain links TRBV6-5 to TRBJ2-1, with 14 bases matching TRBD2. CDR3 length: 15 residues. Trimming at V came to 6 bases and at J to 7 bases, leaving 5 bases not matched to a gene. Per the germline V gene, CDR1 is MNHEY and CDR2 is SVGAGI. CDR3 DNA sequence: TGTGCCAGCAGCGGACTAGCGGGGGGCAAGAATGAGCAGTTCTTC. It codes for CASSGLAGGKNEQFF.

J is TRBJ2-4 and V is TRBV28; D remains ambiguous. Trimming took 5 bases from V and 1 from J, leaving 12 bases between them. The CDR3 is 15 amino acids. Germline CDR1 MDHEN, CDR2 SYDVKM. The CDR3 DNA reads TGTGCCAGCAGTCAGGTATTTTACGCCAAAAACATTCAGTACTTC. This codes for CASSQVFYAKNIQYF.

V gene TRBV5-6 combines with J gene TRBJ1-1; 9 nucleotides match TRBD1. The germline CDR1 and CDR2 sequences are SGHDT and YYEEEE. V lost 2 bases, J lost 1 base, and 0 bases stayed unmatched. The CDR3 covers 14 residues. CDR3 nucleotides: TGTGCCAGCAGCTTACAGGGGGCGAACACTGAAGCTTTCTTT. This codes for CASSLQGANTEAFF.

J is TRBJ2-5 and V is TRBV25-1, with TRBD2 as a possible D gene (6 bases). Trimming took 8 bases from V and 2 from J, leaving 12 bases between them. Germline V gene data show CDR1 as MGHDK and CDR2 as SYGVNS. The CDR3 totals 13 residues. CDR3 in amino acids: CASSWGDQETQYF. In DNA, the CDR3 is TGTGCCAGCTCCTGGGGGGATCAAGAGACCCAGTACTTC.

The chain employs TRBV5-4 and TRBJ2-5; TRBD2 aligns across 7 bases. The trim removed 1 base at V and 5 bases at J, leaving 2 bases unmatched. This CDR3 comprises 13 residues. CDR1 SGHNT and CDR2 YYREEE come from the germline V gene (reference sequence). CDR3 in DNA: TGTGCCAGCAGCTTGTGGGGAGGGGAGACCCAGTACTTC. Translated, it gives CASSLWGGETQYF.

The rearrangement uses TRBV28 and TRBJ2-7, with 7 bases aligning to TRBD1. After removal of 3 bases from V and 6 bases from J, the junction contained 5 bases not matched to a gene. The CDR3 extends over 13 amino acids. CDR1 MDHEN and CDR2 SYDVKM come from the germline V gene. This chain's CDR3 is CASSLGTAGEQYF. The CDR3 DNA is TGTGCCAGCAGTTTGGGGACAGCAGGCGAGCAGTACTTC.

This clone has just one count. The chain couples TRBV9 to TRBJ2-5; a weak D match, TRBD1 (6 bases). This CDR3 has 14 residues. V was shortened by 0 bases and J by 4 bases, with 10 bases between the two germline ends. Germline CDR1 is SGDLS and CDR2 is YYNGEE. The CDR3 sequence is CASSVGTGTETQYF. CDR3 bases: TGTGCCAGCAGCGTAGGTACAGGGACAGAGACCCAGTACTTC.

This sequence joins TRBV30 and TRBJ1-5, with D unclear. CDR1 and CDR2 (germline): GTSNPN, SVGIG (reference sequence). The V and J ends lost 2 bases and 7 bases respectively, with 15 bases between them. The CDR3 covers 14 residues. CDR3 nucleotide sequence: TGTGCCTGGAGTTTCGGTCTTTCCTCCCAGCCCCAGCATTTT. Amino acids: CAWSFGLSSQPQHF.

CDR3 region: CASSYRGANTEAFF. DNA for the CDR3: TGTGCCAGCAGTTACAGGGGAGCCAACACTGAAGCTTTCTTT. The chain has TRBV5-4 and TRBJ1-1, with 7 bases that match TRBD1. The V and J ends lost 5 bases and 2 bases, in that order; junction bases with no gene match: 6. The CDR3 has 14 amino acids. Germline V gene lookup returns CDR1 SGHNT and CDR2 YYREEE (reference sequence).